Each of the 23 T cell receptor beta chains below was sequenced from the same sample in a study of early T cells in non-severe SARS-CoV-2 infection. MiXCR, applied by TCRdb to the 5' RACE reads, yields one record per CDR3 protein. The data show 55,000 or so distinct CDR3 sequences, about 9.9% seen once. Source material: whole blood. The receptor source for this set is an adult who was a healthcare worker with PCR-confirmed SARS-CoV-2 infection or an uninfected control (not recorded which).

This clonotype was counted at least ten times. The rearrangement joins TRBV12-3 or TRBV12-4 to TRBJ2-1; 8 bases agree with TRBD1. The V segment lost 6 bases and the J segment 2 bases; nucleotides outside the gene matches: 6. There are 15 residues in the CDR3. For the CDR3, the DNA is TGTGCCAGCAGACCTACAGGGGGGACCTACAATGAGCAGTTCTTC. Protein product: CASRPTGGTYNEQFF.

Only a few counts were recorded for this clonotype. V usage is TRBV11-2 and J usage is TRBJ1-2, with D maybe TRBD1 (6 bases). The V end lost 4 bases, the J end lost 4 bases, and 22 bases lay between the germline ends. The germline V gene has CDR1 SGHAT and CDR2 FQNNGV. CDR3 length: 17 residues. The CDR3 protein is CASSSDGGREKSYGYTF. CDR3 DNA sequence: TGTGCCAGCAGCTCAGACGGGGGCCGAGAAAAGAGCTATGGCTACACCTTC.

This clonotype was seen a few times. This chain joins TRBV24-1 and TRBJ1-2, with D tentatively TRBD1 (5 bases). Germline lookup yields CDR1 KGHDR and CDR2 SFDVKD. The CDR3 is made up of 15 amino acids. V dropped 9 bases and J dropped 5 bases, with 21 bases sitting between them. CDR3 in DNA: TGTGCCACCGGCGACGGGAGGGGCCTCGCTTATGGCTACACCTTC. Encoded protein: CATGDGRGLAYGYTF.

This clonotype was picked up many times. The rearrangement joins TRBV5-1 to TRBJ1-6; D perhaps matches TRBD1 (5 bases). Per germline, CDR1 SGHRS and CDR2 YFSETQ. This CDR3 has 14 residues. V gave up 3 bases and J gave up 6 bases, with 10 bases separating them. CDR3 bases: TGCGCCAGCAGCTCGACAGAGCTTAATTCACCCCTCCACTTT. It yields the protein CASSSTELNSPLHF.

This clonotype occurred once. V is TRBV10-3 and J is TRBJ2-2, with 13 bases lining up with TRBD2. The germline V gene encodes CDR1 ENHRY and CDR2 SYGVKD. With 6 bases clipped from V and 6 bases from J, the junction kept 7 bases outside the gene matches. The CDR3 has 16 amino acids. The CDR3 nucleotides are TGTGCCATCAGCCTCGGACTAGCGGGGGCATCCGGGGAGCTGTTTTTT. It translates to CAISLGLAGASGELFF.

This clonotype was counted only a few times. This chain links TRBV18 with TRBJ2-2; no clear D. Germline loops: CDR1 KGHSH, CDR2 LQKENI. V was clipped by 5 bases and J by 0 bases, with 10 bases between them. This CDR3 has 15 amino acids. CDR3 DNA sequence: TGTGCCAGCTCATTTTCGACGGCGAACACCGGGGAGCTGTTTTTT. Its protein is CASSFSTANTGELFF.

This clonotype was seen a handful of times. This sequence joins TRBV28 and TRBJ1-5; the D is unclear. Germline lookup yields CDR1 MDHEN and CDR2 SYDVKM. This CDR3 comprises 12 residues. The V and J ends lost 8 bases and 6 bases respectively, with 11 bases between them. The chain's CDR3 is CASGIRGQPQHF. The CDR3 DNA reads as TGTGCCAGCGGAATCAGAGGTCAGCCCCAGCATTTT.

This clonotype was detected a few times. The CDR3 here is CASSGLDRDLYGYTF. In DNA, the CDR3 is TGTGCCAGCAGTGGCCTCGACCGGGACCTCTATGGCTACACCTTC. The V call is TRBV6-6, the J call TRBJ1-2, with D possibly TRBD1 on 5 matching bases. Looked up from germline, CDR1 is MNHNY and CDR2 is SVGAGI (reference sequence). The CDR3 spans 15 residues. With 5 bases removed from V and 4 bases from J, the gap between germline ends came to 17 bases.

This clonotype was counted at least ten times. J is TRBJ2-3 and V is TRBV11-2; possibly TRBD1 for D (5 bases). The CDR3 is 14 amino acids. V gave up 5 bases and J gave up 2 bases, with 11 bases separating them. Germline V gene data show CDR1 as SGHAT and CDR2 as FQNNGV. CDR3 sequence reads: CASSERQYTDTQYF. CDR3 sequence (DNA): TGTGCCAGCAGCGAGAGACAGTACACAGATACGCAGTATTTT.

The chain recombines TRBV25-1 with TRBJ2-2, with 9 bases fitting TRBD2. From germline, CDR1 is MGHDK and CDR2 SYGVNS. This CDR3 contains 17 residues. Unmatched junction bases numbered 14, after V lost 4 bases and J lost 8 bases. CDR3 coding DNA: TGTGCCAGCAGTGGGCCCGGAGCGGGGGGTCCAATAGGGGAGCTGTTTTTT. Translated: CASSGPGAGGPIGELFF. Drawing the rest from reference TRBV25-1 and TRBJ2-2, the complete variable domain is EADIYQTPRYLVIGTGKKITLECSQTMGHDKMYWYQQDPGMELHLIHYSYGVNSTEKGDLSSESTVSRIRTEHFPLTLESARPSHTSQYLCASSGPGAGGPIGELFFGEGSRLTVL.

This clonotype was seen only a few times. V is TRBV29-1 and J is TRBJ2-5; TRBD2 aligns across 8 bases. Trimming removed 1 base from V and 2 bases from J; junction bases left unmatched: 0. Germline CDR1 SQVTM, CDR2 ANQGSEA. The CDR3 has 13 residues. CDR3 DNA sequence: TGCAGCGTTGAAGCTAGCGGGCAAGAGACCCAGTACTTC. This encodes CSVEASGQETQYF.

A few counts support this clonotype. This sequence joins TRBV19 and TRBJ2-1, with 11 bases lining up with TRBD2. Germline CDR1 LNHDA, CDR2 SQIVND (reference sequence). V gave up 6 bases and J gave up 6 bases; unmatched junction bases: 7. This CDR3 has 15 amino acids. CDR3 loop: CASSRGLAAVNEQFF. The CDR3 DNA sequence: TGTGCCAGTAGCAGGGGACTAGCGGCCGTCAATGAGCAGTTCTTC.

This clonotype was seen at least ten times. J is TRBJ2-3 and V is TRBV7-9; 8 nucleotides agree with TRBD2. The CDR3 is made up of 16 amino acids. Germline V gene lookup returns CDR1 SEHNR and CDR2 FQNEAQ (reference sequence). V lost 7 bases and J lost 1; bases outside the gene matches: 10. CDR3 loop: CASNPPGREGTDTQYF. CDR3 DNA sequence: TGTGCCAGCAACCCCCCGGGGCGGGAGGGCACAGATACGCAGTATTTT.

V usage is TRBV11-2 and J usage is TRBJ2-7; D remains unclear. The CDR3 spans 15 residues. V lost 0 bases to trimming and J lost 1 base, with 10 bases between them. Looked up from germline, CDR1 is SGHAT and CDR2 is FQNNGV. CDR3 coding DNA: TGTGCCAGCAGCTTAGATTTCCGCGGATCCTACGAGCAGTACTTC. This translates into CASSLDFRGSYEQYF.

This clonotype was detected many times. The chain recombines TRBV12-3 or TRBV12-4 with TRBJ2-1; 9 bases line up with TRBD2. The CDR3 loop spans 15 amino acids. With 3 bases clipped from V and 0 bases from J, the junction kept 0 bases outside the gene matches. In DNA form, the CDR3 reads TGTGCCAGCAGTTTTAGCGGGAGCTCCTACAATGAGCAGTTCTTC. As protein: CASSFSGSSYNEQFF.

The chain couples TRBV9 to TRBJ2-2; TRBD2 is a possible D gene (5 bases). Trimming removed 0 bases at V and 0 bases at J, with 9 bases between. Germline assignment: CDR1 SGDLS and CDR2 YYNGEE. The CDR3 has 16 residues. This CDR3 reads CASSVDGMTNTGELFF. CDR3 sequence (DNA): TGTGCCAGCAGCGTAGACGGGATGACGAACACCGGGGAGCTGTTTTTT. The full variable domain, rest sourced from reference TRBV9 and TRBJ2-2, is DSGVTQTPKHLITATGQRVTLRCSPRSGDLSVYWYQQSLDQGLQFLIQYYNGEERAKGNILERFSAQQFPDLHSELNLSSLELGDSALYFCASSVDGMTNTGELFFGEGSRLTVL.

There are many counts of this clonotype. The chain carries TRBV19 and TRBJ1-5; D ambiguous. CDR3 size: 14 residues. The germline V gene encodes CDR1 LNHDA and CDR2 SQIVND (reference sequence). V was trimmed by 2 bases and J by 6 bases, leaving 11 bases between them. In nucleotides, the CDR3 is TGTGCCAGTAGTATAATGGGGTTTGCTCAGCCCCAGCATTTT. Its protein is CASSIMGFAQPQHF.

This clonotype was recorded many times. The rearrangement links TRBV5-1 to TRBJ2-7; TRBD1 is a possible D gene (6 bases). In germline, CDR1 is SGHRS, CDR2 YFSETQ. The CDR3 is 14 residues long. V was clipped by 0 bases and J by 2 bases, with 9 bases between them. The CDR3 region has the DNA TGCGCCAGCAGCTTGGCAGGGGACGCCTACGAGCAGTACTTC. Its protein product is CASSLAGDAYEQYF.

Comment on this clonotype: This clone may be a read error of a much larger clone one base away. The chain is built from TRBV6-1 and TRBJ2-7; D is unresolved. The CDR3 covers 13 residues. CDR1 is MNHNS, CDR2 SASEGT, per germline. In DNA, the CDR3 is TGTGCCAGCATCAGGCCAGCCTCCTGCGAGCAGTACTTC. This sequence encodes CASIRPASCEQYF.

The chain is built from TRBV7-2 and TRBJ2-1; maybe TRBD2 (5 bases). The CDR3 consists of 15 residues. V lost 6 bases to trimming and J lost 0 bases, with 12 bases between them. Germline CDR1 reads SGHTA; CDR2 reads FQGNSA. Here the CDR3 reads CASRQSGSSYNEQFF. The CDR3 nucleotides are TGTGCCAGCAGACAAAGCGGAAGCTCCTACAATGAGCAGTTCTTC.

This clonotype was detected ten times or more. The V gene is TRBV9, the J gene TRBJ2-7; D is perhaps TRBD1 (5 bases). This CDR3 spans 13 amino acids. V dropped 1 base and J dropped 3 bases, with 8 bases sitting between them. CDR1 is SGDLS and CDR2 is YYNGEE in the germline V gene. The CDR3 coding sequence is TGTGCCAGCAGCGTAAGTACAGGCTACGAGCAGTACTTC. It translates to CASSVSTGYEQYF.

V and J are TRBV29-1 and TRBJ1-2, with TRBD1 matching 8 bases. Germline V gives CDR1 SQVTM, CDR2 ANQGSEA. The J segment lost 7 bases and the V segment lost 5 bases, leaving 9 bases of the junction unmatched. The CDR3 runs 13 residues. Written as DNA, the CDR3 is TGCAGCGTTAGACAGGGGAGTTTGTCTGGCTACACCTTC. It encodes CSVRQGSLSGYTF.

The chain links TRBV6-1 to TRBJ1-5, with 7 bases that match TRBD1. The length of the CDR3 is 15 residues. Germline V gene lookup returns CDR1 MNHNS and CDR2 SASEGT. Trimming at V came to 1 base and at J to 7 bases, leaving 7 bases not matched to a gene. Written as DNA, the CDR3 is TGTGCCAGCAGTGAAGGGGCAGGGGGTACGCAGCCCCAGCATTTT. This translates into CASSEGAGGTQPQHF.